Listed below are T cell receptor beta chains from one sample, sequenced in a study of PD-L1 blockade in urothelial cancer. Generated by immunoSEQ multiplex PCR, the TCRdb table keeps only in-frame clones and is missing some. The sample records about 91,000 clones, over 90% being singletons. The source was PBMCs, collected around atezolizumab (anti-PD-L1) treatment. The receptors were sampled from a man aged 55-75 years with urothelial cancer. Each CDR3 is given with its conserved first and last residue. Fields, in order: D gene, V gene, clone size, J gene, CDR3 DNA, CDR3 protein. D genes are given only for firm matches. A row's size may be missing; if present it is once, few, many or a size class.

d_gene: TRBD2
v_gene: TRBV5-4
abundance: -
j_gene: TRBJ2-3
CDR3nt: TGTGCCAGCTCTAAAGCGGGAGTCGCGGATACGCAGTATTTT
CDR3aa: CASSKAGVADTQYF

d_gene: TRBD2
v_gene: TRBV6-1
abundance: -
j_gene: TRBJ2-1
CDR3nt: TGTGCCAGCAGTGAAAATGGGGGAGGGAGTTTGAGGAATGAGCAGTTCTTC
CDR3aa: CASSENGGGSLRNEQFF

d_gene: TRBD2
v_gene: TRBV5-4
abundance: once
j_gene: TRBJ2-2
CDR3nt: TGTGCCAGCAGCTTGTCGGTAGCGGGGGGGAACACCGGGGAGCTGTTTTTT
CDR3aa: CASSLSVAGGNTGELFF

d_gene: -
v_gene: TRBV7-5
abundance: -
j_gene: TRBJ1-4
CDR3nt: TGTGTCAGAAGCTTTCCAGGGGTTTCTAATGAAAAACTGTTTTTT
CDR3aa: CVRSFPGVSNEKLFF

d_gene: TRBD1
v_gene: TRBV30
abundance: -
j_gene: TRBJ2-1
CDR3nt: TGTGCCTGGAGCAACACCGGGACAGGGGGTTACAATGAGCAGTTCTTC
CDR3aa: CAWSNTGTGGYNEQFF

d_gene: TRBD2
v_gene: TRBV5-6
abundance: -
j_gene: TRBJ2-3
CDR3nt: TGTGCCAGCAGACGGACTAGCGGGGGGGCTGGCACAGATACGCAGTATTTT
CDR3aa: CASRRTSGGAGTDTQYF

d_gene: TRBD2
v_gene: TRBV12-5
abundance: -
j_gene: TRBJ2-1
CDR3nt: TGTGCTAGTGCCCCCCCCTCTAGCGGGAGGGCCGGGGATGAGCAGTTCTTC
CDR3aa: CASAPPSSGRAGDEQFF

d_gene: TRBD1
v_gene: TRBV5-1
abundance: -
j_gene: TRBJ1-2
CDR3nt: TGCGCCAGCAGCGACTACGACAGGGGGCTTTTTTATGGCTACACCTTC
CDR3aa: CASSDYDRGLFYGYTF

d_gene: -
v_gene: TRBV27
abundance: -
j_gene: TRBJ2-1
CDR3nt: TGTGCCAGCAGTTTGTGGGGGGGCGGGTCGGGAGCGAGAAATGAGCAGTTCTTC
CDR3aa: CASSLWGGGSGARNEQFF

d_gene: -
v_gene: TRBV15
abundance: once
j_gene: TRBJ2-5
CDR3nt: TGTGCCACAAGGGACACGGTCGCAGAGACCCAGTACTTC
CDR3aa: CATRDTVAETQYF

d_gene: -
v_gene: TRBV6-1
abundance: -
j_gene: TRBJ2-1
CDR3nt: TGTGCCAGCAGCGACCGGACAGACGCTTCTCGGTTCTTC
CDR3aa: CASSDRTDASRFF